The 16 T cell receptor beta chains in this list originate from one sample, sequenced in a study of preoperative IRX-2 immunotherapy in early breast cancer. Only in-frame clones appear in the TCRdb table, and some are missing; sequencing was by immunoSEQ multiplex PCR. In the table there are about 23,000 clones, approximately 90% of which are singletons. Treatment in this sample: preoperative locoregional IRX-2 cytokine immunotherapy. This specimen consisted of tumor tissue, obtained after IRX-2 immunotherapy. These receptors were collected from a human donor with breast cancer.

This rearrangement joins TRBV27 to TRBJ2-2; D perhaps matches TRBD2 (6 bases). The germline V and J ends were trimmed by 6 bases and 1 base, with 12 bases remaining between them. The CDR3 is 15 residues long. CDR1 MNHEY and CDR2 SMNVEV come from the germline V gene (reference sequence). CDR3 nucleotide sequence: TGTGCCAGCAGCTATGGACTATTGAACACCGGGGAGCTGTTTTTT. Translating gives CASSYGLLNTGELFF.

This chain connects TRBV7-8 to TRBJ1-2; D is unresolved. Germline assignment: CDR1 SGHVS and CDR2 FQNEAQ. V was shortened by 0 bases and J by 4 bases, with 9 bases between the two germline ends. There are 14 residues in the CDR3. In nucleotides, the CDR3 is TGTGCCAGCAGCTTAGCGACCGGGTCCTATGGCTACACCTTC. This sequence encodes CASSLATGSYGYTF.

This clone was observed a single time. The gene calls are TRBV7-6 and TRBJ2-2; weak D call: TRBD2 (6 bases). From germline, CDR1 is SGHVS and CDR2 FNYEAQ. Trimming removed 5 bases from V and 5 bases from J, with 15 bases in between. CDR3 size: 15 residues. In DNA form, the CDR3 reads TGTGCCAGCAGCCTGGGACTGGGGGGAACCGGGGAGCTGTTTTTT. Translation gives CASSLGLGGTGELFF.

The chain has TRBV7-2 and TRBJ1-1, with 10 positions matching TRBD1. The CDR3 has 14 amino acids. CDR1 SGHTA and CDR2 FQGNSA come from the germline V gene. The V and J ends lost 5 bases and 4 bases, in that order; junction bases with no gene match: 4. CDR3 coding DNA: TGTGCCAGCAGCGCAAGACAGGGGGCCACTGAAGCTTTCTTT. As protein: CASSARQGATEAFF.

This chain links TRBV23-1 with TRBJ2-7, with D uncertain. TRBV23-1 is assigned to the ORF class and has an uncertain function. V lost 0 bases and J 4 bases, leaving 19 bases between the germline ends. This CDR3 is 17 amino acids long. CDR3 region: CASSQSIGPIDGYEQYF. CDR3 bases: TGCGCCAGCAGTCAATCAATCGGCCCTATCGACGGGTACGAGCAGTACTTC.

The CDR3 spells CASSLSLAGGYEQYF. The CDR3 DNA follows: TGTGCCAGCAGCTTATCCTTAGCGGGAGGCTACGAGCAGTACTTC. The chain joins TRBV7-8 to TRBJ2-7; the match to TRBD2 covers 10 bases. CDR1 SGHVS and CDR2 FQNEAQ come from the germline V gene. This CDR3 region has 15 residues. J gave up 3 bases and V 2 bases, and 4 bases lay outside the gene matches.

The V and J genes are TRBV5-1 and TRBJ2-2, with 7 bases aligning to TRBD1. There are 15 residues in the CDR3. Germline-derived CDR1 and CDR2 are SGHRS and YFSETQ. The V segment lost 3 bases and the J segment 4 bases; nucleotides outside the gene matches: 6. CDR3 in DNA: TGCGCCAGCAGCTCCGGGACAGCTCCCACCGGGGAGCTGTTTTTT. Translating gives CASSSGTAPTGELFF.

The chain couples TRBV11-2 to TRBJ1-2; D is ambiguous. The CDR3 totals 12 residues. CDR1 SGHAT and CDR2 FQNNGV come from the germline V gene. Trimming left V 7 bases short and J 0 bases short, with 6 bases between. CDR3 DNA: TGTGCCAGCAAGGCGGCTAACTATGGCTACACCTTC. Translating gives CASKAANYGYTF.

The CDR3 region is CASSQEGHLTYEQYF. In DNA, the CDR3 is TGTGCCAGCAGCCAAGAAGGACACCTAACCTACGAGCAGTACTTC. The chain combines TRBV14 with TRBJ2-7; a weak D match, TRBD1 (5 bases). The CDR3 covers 15 residues. Germline V lookup: CDR1 SGHDN, CDR2 FVKESK. V was pared by 0 bases and J by 2 bases, with 11 bases between.

The count of this clone is one. This chain's CDR3 is CASEGAVGGTGELFF. In nucleotides, the CDR3 is TGTGCCAGCGAAGGCGCGGTCGGTGGGACCGGGGAGCTGTTTTTT. The chain is built from TRBV2 and TRBJ2-2; D uncertain. This CDR3 contains 15 residues. V dropped 8 bases and J dropped 5 bases, with 18 bases sitting between them. Germline CDR1 and CDR2: SNHLY and FYNNEI.

The rearrangement uses TRBV5-4 and TRBJ2-7; a possible D gene is TRBD2 (6 bases). CDR3 length: 14 residues. V gave up 4 bases and J gave up 2 bases, with 13 bases separating them. CDR1 SGHNT and CDR2 YYREEE come from the germline V gene (reference sequence). CDR3 coding DNA: TGTGCCAGCAGCGTGGGACTCGACGCCTACGAGCAGTACTTC. Translation: CASSVGLDAYEQYF.

The chain combines TRBV19 with TRBJ1-1, with D perhaps matching TRBD1 (5 bases). This CDR3 is built from 12 residues. V lost 5 bases to trimming and J lost 4 bases, with 8 bases between them. Germline loops: CDR1 LNHDA, CDR2 SQIVND (reference sequence). CDR3 nucleotide sequence: TGTGCCAGTAGTGGGGCGAGCACTGAAGCTTTCTTT. Encoded protein: CASSGASTEAFF.

The chain uses TRBV5-3 and TRBJ2-3; TRBD2 matches at 13 bases. TRBV5-3 is flagged as an ORF with uncertain function. The CDR3 extends over 18 amino acids. The V and J ends lost 4 bases and 0 bases, in that order; junction bases with no gene match: 8. The CDR3 reads CARSAILAGGPSTDTQYF. DNA for the CDR3: TGTGCCAGAAGCGCAATACTAGCGGGGGGGCCTAGCACAGATACGCAGTATTTT.

The chain links TRBV28 to TRBJ2-7; 8 nucleotides match TRBD1. The CDR3 length is 15 residues. Germline V gives CDR1 MDHEN, CDR2 SYDVKM. V lost 6 bases to trimming and J lost 5 bases; unmatched junction nucleotides: 12. DNA of the CDR3: TGTGCCAGCAGAATCCCAACGACAGGGGACGACGAGCAGTACTTC. Its translation: CASRIPTTGDDEQYF.

The chain joins TRBV2 to TRBJ1-5, with D hard to call. CDR3 length equals 14 residues. The germline V gene has CDR1 SNHLY and CDR2 FYNNEI. Trimming removed 4 bases from V and 3 bases from J, with 10 bases in between. The CDR3 spells CASSASNPNQPQHF. For the CDR3, the DNA is TGTGCCAGCAGTGCGTCGAACCCCAATCAGCCCCAGCATTTT.

The CDR3 region has the DNA TGCGCCAGCAGCCAAGGACTAGGGAATGAGCAGTTCTTC. As protein: CASSQGLGNEQFF. V and J are TRBV5-1 and TRBJ2-1; 7 bases agree with TRBD2. This CDR3 has 13 amino acids. V shed 4 bases and J 7 bases; nucleotides not matched to a gene: 5. The germline CDR1 and CDR2 sequences are SGHRS and YFSETQ.